This T cell receptor (beta chain) originates from a study of cytomegalovirus exposure and HLA in healthy donors. Study-level information: A data release that came early held approximately 85 million unique TCRs from HLA-typed donors. Points from the study as a whole: There were under 200 TCR beta chains listed as cytomegalovirus-associated.

Comments on this clone: The antigen is not known.

Germline CDR1 reads MDHEN; CDR2 reads SYDVKM. V was clipped by 2 bases and J by 0 bases, with 10 bases between them. The CDR3 is 15 residues long. 60 Vbeta and 13 Jbeta primers were used in PCR. Generated by immunoSEQ multiplex PCR, the TCRdb table keeps only in-frame clones and is missing some. The data show some 140,000 clones, around 80% seen once. The chain recombines TRBV28 with TRBJ1-1, with a weak D call TRBD1 (5 bases). The specimen sequenced was PBMCs. This clonotype originated in a man aged 25-40 years in good health. CDR3 coding DNA: TGTGCCAGCAGTTTACCGACAGACTTGAACACTGAAGCTTTCTTT. Its protein product is CASSLPTDLNTEAFF.